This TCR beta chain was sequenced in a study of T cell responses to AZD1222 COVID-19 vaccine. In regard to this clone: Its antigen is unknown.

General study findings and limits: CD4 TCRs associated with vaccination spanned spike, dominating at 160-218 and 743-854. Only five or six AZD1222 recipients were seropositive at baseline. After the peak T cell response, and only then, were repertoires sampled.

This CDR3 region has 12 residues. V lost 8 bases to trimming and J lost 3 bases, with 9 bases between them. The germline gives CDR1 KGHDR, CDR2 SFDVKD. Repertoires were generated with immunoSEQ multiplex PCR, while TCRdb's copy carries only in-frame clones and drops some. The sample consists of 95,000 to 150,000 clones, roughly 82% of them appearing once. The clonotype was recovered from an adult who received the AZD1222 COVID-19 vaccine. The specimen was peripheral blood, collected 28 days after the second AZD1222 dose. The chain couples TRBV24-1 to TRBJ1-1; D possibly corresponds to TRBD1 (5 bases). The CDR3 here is CATNPRDTEAFF. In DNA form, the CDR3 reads TGTGCCACCAACCCCAGGGACACTGAAGCTTTCTTT.